This is a list of T cell receptor beta chains from one sample in a study of blood T cell repertoires in COVID-19. Assay: immunoSEQ multiplex PCR; the TCRdb copy retains only in-frame clones and omits some. Among approximately 140,000 clones listed, over 75% were seen once. Sequenced material: peripheral blood. Receptors originate from a man aged 65-85 years with active COVID-19. CDR3s include the opening cysteine and the closing phenylalanine or tryptophan. The order of the fields is V gene, J gene, clone size, D gene, CDR3 DNA, CDR3 protein. D genes are given only for firm matches. Size values are once, few and many counts, or a class for expanded clones, and some rows have none.

TRBV15	TRBJ2-1	-	TRBD2	TGTGCCACCAGCAGGGGTGCGGGAGGGGCCTACAATGAGCAGTTCTTC	CATSRGAGGAYNEQFF
TRBV28	TRBJ2-5	-	-	TGTGCCAGCAGCCTCCCGGGGGAACTCCAAGAGACCCAGTACTTC	CASSLPGELQETQYF
TRBV5-1	TRBJ2-7	-	-	TGCGCCAGCAGAGGACAGATTACCGTCTACGAGCAGTACTTC	CASRGQITVYEQYF
TRBV29-1	TRBJ2-1	-	TRBD1	TGCAGCGACCAGGGGGCTCGGAGTAATTCCTACAATGAGCAGTTCTTC	CSDQGARSNSYNEQFF
TRBV6-6	TRBJ1-5	-	-	TGTGCCAGCAGTTACCCGGGAAGCAATCAGCCCCAGCATTTT	CASSYPGSNQPQHF
TRBV27	TRBJ2-7	-	TRBD1	TGTGCCAGCAGTTTATGGACAGGGGAGGAGCAGTACTTC	CASSLWTGEEQYF
TRBV27	TRBJ2-2	once	TRBD2	TGTGCCAGCAGTCGACTAGCGACAAACACCGGGGAGCTGTTTTTT	CASSRLATNTGELFF
TRBV19	TRBJ2-1	once	TRBD2	TGTGCCAGTAGTATCCCGATAGCGGGAAGAGACAATGAGCAGTTCTTC	CASSIPIAGRDNEQFF
TRBV3-1/TRBV3-2	TRBJ1-1	-	-	TGTGCCAGCAGCTCCTCGGGGGGCACTGAAGCTTTCTTT	CASSSSGGTEAFF
TRBV5-1	TRBJ2-5	-	TRBD2	TGCGCCAGCAGCGAGGCGGGAGCTCAAGAGACCCAGTACTTC	CASSEAGAQETQYF
TRBV24-1	TRBJ2-5	-	-	TGTGCCACCAGTGATTTTACAAAGACCCAGTACTTC	CATSDFTKTQYF
TRBV28	TRBJ2-1	-	TRBD2	TGTGCCAGCAGTCCGCCTGGCGGGGGCTACAATGAGCAGTTCTTC	CASSPPGGGYNEQFF
TRBV27	TRBJ2-5	few	TRBD1	TGTGCCAGCAGGAAACCGGGACAGGGGGCTAGAGAGACCCAGTACTTC	CASRKPGQGARETQYF
TRBV28	TRBJ1-2	few	-	TGTGCCACCCGCCGGCTCGGGGGCTATGGCTACACCTTC	CATRRLGGYGYTF
TRBV5-1	TRBJ2-7	-	-	TGCGCCAGCAGCCGGCAGGGTCAGGGGTTAGACGAGCAGTACTTC	CASSRQGQGLDEQYF
TRBV27	TRBJ2-7	-	-	TGTGCCAGCAGTGAAACAGCGGGCCAATTCTACGAGCAGTACTTC	CASSETAGQFYEQYF
TRBV5-5	TRBJ2-5	-	-	TGTGCCAGCACCCAAAGGGGCCAAGAGACCCAGTACTTC	CASTQRGQETQYF
TRBV9	TRBJ1-6	-	TRBD1	TGTGCCAGCAGCGTAGGAGGGGGCGTTTCTAATTCACCCCTCCACTTT	CASSVGGGVSNSPLHF
TRBV12-3/TRBV12-4	TRBJ2-1	-	-	TGTGCCACCACAAGGGGGACCTACAATGAGCAGTTCTTC	CATTRGTYNEQFF
TRBV12-3/TRBV12-4	TRBJ1-2	-	TRBD1	TGTGCCAGCAGCTCACTGACAGGGGTTGGCTACACCTTC	CASSSLTGVGYTF
TRBV6-1	TRBJ1-1	-	-	TGTGCCAGCAGTGAAGCGGGGGGAAAGAACACTGAAGCTTTCTTT	CASSEAGGKNTEAFF
TRBV2	TRBJ1-6	-	TRBD1	TGTGCCACCTCAGGGACAGTCAGCTCCTATAATTCACCCCTCCACTTT	CATSGTVSSYNSPLHF
TRBV5-8	TRBJ2-7	-	-	TGTGCCAGCAGCTTGATGGGGGCGGGCTACGAGCAGTACTTC	CASSLMGAGYEQYF
TRBV5-4	TRBJ2-1	once	TRBD2	TGTGCCAGCAGCTCCGCTAGCGGGAGACATGAGCAGTTCTTC	CASSSASGRHEQFF
TRBV11-2	TRBJ1-6	-	-	TGTGCCAGCAGCTTAGAAAGGGGCGCAGAAAATTCACCCCTCCACTTT	CASSLERGAENSPLHF
TRBV4-1	TRBJ2-7	-	TRBD2	TGCGCCAGCAGCCCTGAGGGTAGCGGGGAGGAGGGCACCTACGAGCAGTACTTC	CASSPEGSGEEGTYEQYF
TRBV15	TRBJ2-1	-	TRBD1	TGTGCCACCAGCAGAGATAGTTCCCCAGGGGGTAGGGGTGAGCAGTTCTTC	CATSRDSSPGGRGEQFF
TRBV6-5	TRBJ1-1	-	-	TGTGCAACTAAGGAGGGGAACACTGAAGCTTTCTTT	CATKEGNTEAFF
TRBV12-5	TRBJ2-3	-	-	TGTGCTAGTGGTTTGGTAGTTTGGGACTTCACAGATACGCAGTATTTT	CASGLVVWDFTDTQYF
TRBV9	TRBJ1-2	-	-	TGTGCCAGCAGCGTAGGGGGAGGCTATGGCTACACCTTC	CASSVGGGYGYTF
TRBV6-2/TRBV6-3	TRBJ2-5	-	-	TGTGCCAGCAGCTCCCGCGGTCCCCCAGAGACCCAGTACTTC	CASSSRGPPETQYF
TRBV28	TRBJ2-1	-	TRBD2	TGTGCCAGCAGTTCCCCATTGGCGGGAGGGTACAATGAGCAGTTCTTC	CASSSPLAGGYNEQFF
TRBV18	TRBJ2-7	-	-	TGTGCCAGCTCAGAATCACTAGCTTCCCACGAGCAGTACTTC	CASSESLASHEQYF
TRBV7-9	TRBJ2-7	-	-	TGTGCCAGCAGCTTAGGGGACTCCTCAGGCTACGAGCAGTACTTC	CASSLGDSSGYEQYF
TRBV5-1	TRBJ1-1	-	-	TGCGCCAGCAGCCCAGACGGGGTGAACACTGAAGCTTTCTTT	CASSPDGVNTEAFF
TRBV29-1	TRBJ1-1	-	-	TGCAGCGTTGAGGACAGGAACACTGAAGCTTTCTTT	CSVEDRNTEAFF
TRBV20-1	TRBJ1-4	-	-	TGCAGTGCTAGTAAAATAGTAGGAGTTTCAACTAATGAAAAACTGTTTTTT	CSASKIVGVSTNEKLFF
TRBV7-3	TRBJ1-2	few	-	TGTGCCAGCAGCTTACAGTCAGGAAGTAGCTACACCTTC	CASSLQSGSSYTF
TRBV11-2	TRBJ2-7	-	TRBD2	TGTGCCAGCAGCCAAAAGGGACTAGCGGGGATCTACGAGCAGTACTTC	CASSQKGLAGIYEQYF
TRBV28	TRBJ2-2	-	TRBD2	TGTGCCAGCAGCCGCGGGGGGCTCAACACCGGGGAGCTGTTTTTT	CASSRGGLNTGELFF
TRBV6-2/TRBV6-3	TRBJ2-6	-	-	TGTGCCAGCAGTTACGCGGGCTCTGGGGCCAACGTCCTGACTTTC	CASSYAGSGANVLTF
TRBV5-1	TRBJ2-5	-	TRBD1	TGCGCCAGCAGCCCCCATCGGGCCGACAGGGGGTCCAGGGAGACCCAGTACTTC	CASSPHRADRGSRETQYF
TRBV7-2	TRBJ2-2	once	-	TGTGCCAGCAGCTTGAGTGGGAGGAACACCGGGGAGCTGTTTTTT	CASSLSGRNTGELFF
TRBV30	TRBJ2-5	-	TRBD2	TGTGCCAGAGCGGGAGGTCTACAAGAGACCCAGTACTTC	CARAGGLQETQYF
TRBV7-8	TRBJ2-3	-	TRBD2	TGTGCCAGCAGCTTAGCGGTACTAGCGGACTATACAGATACGCAGTATTTT	CASSLAVLADYTDTQYF
TRBV2	TRBJ1-2	few	TRBD1	TGTGCCAGTGGGACAGGGGAATTGAAGGGCTACACCTTC	CASGTGELKGYTF
TRBV28	TRBJ1-3	few	-	TGTGCCAGCAGTATCGCGGACAGCTCTGGAAACACCATATATTTT	CASSIADSSGNTIYF
TRBV5-6	TRBJ1-5	-	-	TGTGCCAGCAGCGCTGGGGGCAGGGGAAAGCAGCCCCAGCATTTT	CASSAGGRGKQPQHF
TRBV6-5	TRBJ1-1	-	-	TGTGCCAGCAGGCCGGGTCACATGAACACTGAAGCTTTCTTT	CASRPGHMNTEAFF
TRBV18	TRBJ2-2	-	TRBD2	TGTGCCAGCTCACCAGTGATAGCGGGAGGCCCTAATGGCGGGGAGCTGTTTTTT	CASSPVIAGGPNGGELFF